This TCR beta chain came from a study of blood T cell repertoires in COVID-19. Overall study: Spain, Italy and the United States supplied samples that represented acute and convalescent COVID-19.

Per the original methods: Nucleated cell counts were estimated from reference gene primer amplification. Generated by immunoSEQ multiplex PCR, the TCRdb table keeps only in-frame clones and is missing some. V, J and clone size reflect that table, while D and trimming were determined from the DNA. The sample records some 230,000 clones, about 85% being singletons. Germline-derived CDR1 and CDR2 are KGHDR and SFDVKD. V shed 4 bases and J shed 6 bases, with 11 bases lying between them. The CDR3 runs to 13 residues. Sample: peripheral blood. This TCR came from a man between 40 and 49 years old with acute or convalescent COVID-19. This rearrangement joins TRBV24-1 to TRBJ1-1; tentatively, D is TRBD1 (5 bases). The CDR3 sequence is CATSDTRASEAFF. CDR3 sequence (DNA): TGTGCCACCAGTGACACCAGGGCTTCTGAAGCTTTCTTT.